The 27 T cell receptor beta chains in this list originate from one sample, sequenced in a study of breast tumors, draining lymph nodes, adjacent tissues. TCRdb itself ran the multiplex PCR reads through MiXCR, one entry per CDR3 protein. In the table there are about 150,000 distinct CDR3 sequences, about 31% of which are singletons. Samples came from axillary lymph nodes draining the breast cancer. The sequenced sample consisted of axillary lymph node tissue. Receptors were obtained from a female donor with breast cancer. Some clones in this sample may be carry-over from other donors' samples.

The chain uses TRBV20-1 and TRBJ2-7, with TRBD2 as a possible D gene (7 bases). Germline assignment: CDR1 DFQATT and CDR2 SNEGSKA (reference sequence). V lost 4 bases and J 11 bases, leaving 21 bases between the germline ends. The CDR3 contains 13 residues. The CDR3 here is CSATRGRGGPKYV. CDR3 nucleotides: TGCAGTGCTACGAGGGGGAGGGGGGGACCTAAGTACGTC.

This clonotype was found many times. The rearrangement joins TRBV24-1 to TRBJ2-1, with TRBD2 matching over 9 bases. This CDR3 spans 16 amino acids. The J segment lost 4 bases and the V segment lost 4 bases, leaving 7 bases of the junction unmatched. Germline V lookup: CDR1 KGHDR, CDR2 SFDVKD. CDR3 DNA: TGTGCCACCAGTGACCGGGGGCTAGCGGGATACAATGAGCAGTTCTTC. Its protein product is CATSDRGLAGYNEQFF.

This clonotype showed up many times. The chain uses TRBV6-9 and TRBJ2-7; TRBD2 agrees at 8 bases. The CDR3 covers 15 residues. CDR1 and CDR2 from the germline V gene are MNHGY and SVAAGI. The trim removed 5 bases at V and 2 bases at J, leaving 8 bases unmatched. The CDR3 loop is CASSGEIAGTYEQYF. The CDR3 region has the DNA TGTGCCAGCAGTGGGGAAATAGCGGGGACCTACGAGCAGTACTTC.

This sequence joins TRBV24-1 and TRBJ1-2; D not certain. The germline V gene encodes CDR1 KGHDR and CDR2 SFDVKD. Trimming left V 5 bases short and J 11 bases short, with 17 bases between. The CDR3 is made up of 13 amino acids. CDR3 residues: CATSGTPGSGYTF. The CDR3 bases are TGTGCCACCAGTGGTACCCCGGGAAGTGGTTACACCTTC.

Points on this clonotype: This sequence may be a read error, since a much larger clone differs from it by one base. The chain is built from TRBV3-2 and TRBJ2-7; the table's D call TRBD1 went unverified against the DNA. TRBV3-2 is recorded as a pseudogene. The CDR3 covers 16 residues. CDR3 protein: CASSGGQGAFSYEQYV. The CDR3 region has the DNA TGTGCCAGCAGCGGGGGACAGGGGGCTTTTTCCTACGAGCAGTACGTC.

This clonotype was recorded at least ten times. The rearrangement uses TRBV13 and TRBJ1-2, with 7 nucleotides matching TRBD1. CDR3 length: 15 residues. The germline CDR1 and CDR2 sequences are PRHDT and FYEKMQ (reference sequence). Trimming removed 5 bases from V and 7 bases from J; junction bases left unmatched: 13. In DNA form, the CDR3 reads TGTGCCAGCAGCCCACACGACAGGGTTATGGGTGGCTACACCTTC. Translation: CASSPHDRVMGGYTF.

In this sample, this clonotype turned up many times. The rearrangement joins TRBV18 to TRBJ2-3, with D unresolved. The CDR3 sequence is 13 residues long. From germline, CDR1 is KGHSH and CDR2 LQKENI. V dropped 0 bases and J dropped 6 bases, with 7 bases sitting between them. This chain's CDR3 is CASSPPRADTQYF. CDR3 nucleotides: TGTGCCAGCTCACCACCCCGGGCGGATACGCAGTATTTT.

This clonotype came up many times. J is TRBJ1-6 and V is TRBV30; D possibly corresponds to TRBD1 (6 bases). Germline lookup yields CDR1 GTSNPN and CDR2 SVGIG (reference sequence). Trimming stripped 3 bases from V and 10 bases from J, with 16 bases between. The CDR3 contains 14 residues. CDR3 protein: CAWRGGQAGSPLHF. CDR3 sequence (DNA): TGTGCCTGGAGGGGGGGCCAGGCAGGATCACCCCTCCACTTT.

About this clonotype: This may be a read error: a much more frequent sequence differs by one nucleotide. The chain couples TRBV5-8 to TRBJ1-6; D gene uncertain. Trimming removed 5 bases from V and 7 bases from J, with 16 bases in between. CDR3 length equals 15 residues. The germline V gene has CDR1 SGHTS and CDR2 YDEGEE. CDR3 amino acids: CASRPTQAFNSPLHF. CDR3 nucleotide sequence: TGTGCCAGCAGGCCGACGCAGGCGTTCAATTCACCCCTCCACTTT.

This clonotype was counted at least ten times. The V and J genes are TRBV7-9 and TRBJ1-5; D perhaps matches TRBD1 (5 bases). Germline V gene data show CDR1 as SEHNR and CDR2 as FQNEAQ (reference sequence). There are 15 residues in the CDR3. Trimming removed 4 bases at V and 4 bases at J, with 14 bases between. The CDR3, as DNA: TGTGCCAGCAGCTCCCCCCAGGGAGGGAATCAGCCCCAGCATTTT. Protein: CASSSPQGGNQPQHF.

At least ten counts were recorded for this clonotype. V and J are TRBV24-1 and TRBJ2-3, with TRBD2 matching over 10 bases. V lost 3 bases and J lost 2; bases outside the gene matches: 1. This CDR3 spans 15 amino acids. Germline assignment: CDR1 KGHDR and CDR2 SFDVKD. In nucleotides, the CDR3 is TGTGCCACCAGTGATGGGACTAGCGACACAGATACGCAGTATTTT. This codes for CATSDGTSDTDTQYF.

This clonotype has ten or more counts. The CDR3 DNA sequence: TGTGCCAGCAGCCAGGGACAGTGGCACACAGATACGCAGTATTTT. Translated: CASSQGQWHTDTQYF. V and J are TRBV7-3 and TRBJ2-3, with TRBD1 matching over 7 bases. The CDR3 spans 15 residues. With V trimmed by 5 bases and J by 2 bases, 7 bases remained unmatched. Germline CDR1 and CDR2: SGHTA and FQGTGA.

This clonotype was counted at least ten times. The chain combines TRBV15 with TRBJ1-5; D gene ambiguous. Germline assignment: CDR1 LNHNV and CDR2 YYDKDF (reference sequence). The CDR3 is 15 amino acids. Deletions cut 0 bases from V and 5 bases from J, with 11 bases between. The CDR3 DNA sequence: TGTGCCACCAGCAGAGATTTCGAGGGCTATCAGCCCCAGCATTTT. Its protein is CATSRDFEGYQPQHF. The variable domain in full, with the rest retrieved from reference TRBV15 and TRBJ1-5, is DAMVIQNPRYQVTQFGKPVTLSCSQTLNHNVMYWYQQKSSQAPKLLFHYYDKDFNNEADTPDNFQSRRPNTSFCFLDIRSPGLGDTAMYLCATSRDFEGYQPQHFGDGTRLSIL.

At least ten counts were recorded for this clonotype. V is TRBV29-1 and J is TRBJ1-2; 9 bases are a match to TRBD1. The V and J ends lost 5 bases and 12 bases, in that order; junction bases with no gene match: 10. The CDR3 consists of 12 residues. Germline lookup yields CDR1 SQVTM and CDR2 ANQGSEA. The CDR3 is CSVTMGQGGDTF. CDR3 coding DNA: TGCAGCGTTACGATGGGACAGGGTGGTGACACCTTC. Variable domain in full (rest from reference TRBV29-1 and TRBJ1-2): SAVISQKPSRDICQRGTSLTIQCQVDSQVTMMFWYRQQPGQSLTLIATANQGSEATYESGFVIDKFPISRPNLTFSTLTVSNMSPEDSSIYLCSVTMGQGGDTFGSGTRLTVV.

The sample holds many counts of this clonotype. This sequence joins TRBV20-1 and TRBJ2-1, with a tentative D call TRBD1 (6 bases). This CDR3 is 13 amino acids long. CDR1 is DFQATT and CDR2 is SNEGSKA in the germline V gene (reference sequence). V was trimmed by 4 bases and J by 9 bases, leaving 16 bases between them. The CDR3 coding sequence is TGCAGTGCTAAAGGGACATCCGATAGTGAGCAGTTCTTC. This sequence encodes CSAKGTSDSEQFF.

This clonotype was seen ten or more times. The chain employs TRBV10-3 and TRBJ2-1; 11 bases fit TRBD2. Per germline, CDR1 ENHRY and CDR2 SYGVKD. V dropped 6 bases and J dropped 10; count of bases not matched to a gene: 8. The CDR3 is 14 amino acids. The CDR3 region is CAIRSSGGAWEQFF. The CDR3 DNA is TGTGCCATCAGGAGTAGCGGGGGGGCTTGGGAGCAGTTCTTC.

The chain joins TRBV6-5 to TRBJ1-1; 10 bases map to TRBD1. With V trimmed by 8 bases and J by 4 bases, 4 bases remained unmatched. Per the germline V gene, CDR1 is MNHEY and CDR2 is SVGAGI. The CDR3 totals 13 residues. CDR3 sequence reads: CASGDRGFTEAFF. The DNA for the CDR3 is TGTGCCAGCGGGGACAGGGGATTCACTGAAGCTTTCTTT.

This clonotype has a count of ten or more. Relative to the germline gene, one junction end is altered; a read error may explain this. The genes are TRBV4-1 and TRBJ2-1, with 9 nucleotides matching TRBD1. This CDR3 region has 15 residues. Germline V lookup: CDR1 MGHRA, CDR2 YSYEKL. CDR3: CAGSQLDRGGYEQFF. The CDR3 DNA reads TGCGCCGGCAGCCAACTAGACAGGGGGGGGTATGAGCAGTTCTTC.

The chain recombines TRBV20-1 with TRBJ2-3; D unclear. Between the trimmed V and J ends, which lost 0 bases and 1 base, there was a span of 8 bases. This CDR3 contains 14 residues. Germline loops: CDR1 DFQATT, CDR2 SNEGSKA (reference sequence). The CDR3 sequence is CSARDRGGTDTQYF. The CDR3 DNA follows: TGCAGTGCTAGAGATCGTGGGGGCACAGATACGCAGTATTTT.

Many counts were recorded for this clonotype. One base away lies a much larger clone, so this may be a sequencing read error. CDR3 nucleotide sequence: TGTGCCAGCAGCTTGCTGCCAGCTTCCTACGAGCAGTACGTC. Amino acid sequence: CASSLLPASYEQYV. The chain carries TRBV5-8 and TRBJ2-7; D unresolved. From germline, CDR1 is SGHTS and CDR2 YDEGEE. The CDR3 covers 14 residues. V gave up 1 base and J gave up 1 base, with 9 bases separating them.

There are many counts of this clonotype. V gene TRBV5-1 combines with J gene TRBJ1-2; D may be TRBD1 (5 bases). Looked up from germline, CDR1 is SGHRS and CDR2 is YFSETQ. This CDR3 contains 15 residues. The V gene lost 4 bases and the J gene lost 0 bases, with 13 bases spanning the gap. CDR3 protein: CASSPGHEANYGYTF. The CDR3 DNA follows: TGCGCCAGCAGCCCCGGACACGAAGCTAACTATGGCTACACCTTC.

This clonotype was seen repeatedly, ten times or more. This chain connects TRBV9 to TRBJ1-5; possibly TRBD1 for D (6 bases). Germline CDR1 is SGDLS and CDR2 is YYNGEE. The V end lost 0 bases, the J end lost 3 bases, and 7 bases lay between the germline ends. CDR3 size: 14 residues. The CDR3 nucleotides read TGTGCCAGCAGCGTAGGGGGGCCCAATCAGCCCCAGCATTTT. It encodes CASSVGGPNQPQHF.

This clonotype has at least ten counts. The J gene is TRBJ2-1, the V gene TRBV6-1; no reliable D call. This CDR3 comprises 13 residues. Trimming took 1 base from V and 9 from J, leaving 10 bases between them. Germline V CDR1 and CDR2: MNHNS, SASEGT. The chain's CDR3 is CASSEGTSREQFF. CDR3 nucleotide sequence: TGTGCCAGCAGTGAAGGGACCTCTCGTGAGCAGTTCTTC.

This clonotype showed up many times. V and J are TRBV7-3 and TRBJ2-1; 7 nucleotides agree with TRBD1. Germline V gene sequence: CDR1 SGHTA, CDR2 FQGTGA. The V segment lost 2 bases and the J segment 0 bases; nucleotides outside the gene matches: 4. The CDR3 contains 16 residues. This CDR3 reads CASSLLGDSSYNEQFF. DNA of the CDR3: TGTGCCAGCAGCTTATTAGGGGACAGCTCCTACAATGAGCAGTTCTTC.

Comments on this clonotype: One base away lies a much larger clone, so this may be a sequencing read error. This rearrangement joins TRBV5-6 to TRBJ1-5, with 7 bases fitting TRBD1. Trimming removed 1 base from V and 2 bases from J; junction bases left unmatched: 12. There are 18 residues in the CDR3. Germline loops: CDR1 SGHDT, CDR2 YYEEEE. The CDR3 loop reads CASSLRGPLVYGNQPQHF. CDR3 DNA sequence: TGTGCCAGCAGCTTGAGGGGGCCCCTCGTATATGGCAATCAGCCCCAGCATTTT.

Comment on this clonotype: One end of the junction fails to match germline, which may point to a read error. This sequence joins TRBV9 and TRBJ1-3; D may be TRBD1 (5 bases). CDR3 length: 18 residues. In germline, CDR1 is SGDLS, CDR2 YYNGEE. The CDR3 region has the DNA TGTGCCAGCAGCCCTTGGGACTTGCAAGTACTCCCTGGAAGCACCATATATTTT. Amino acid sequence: CASSPWDLQVLPGSTIYF.

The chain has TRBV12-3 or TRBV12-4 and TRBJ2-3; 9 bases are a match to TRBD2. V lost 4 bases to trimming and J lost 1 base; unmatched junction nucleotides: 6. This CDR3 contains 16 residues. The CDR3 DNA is TGTGCCAGCAGTTCAGGCGGGGGGGCGGGCACAGATACGCAGTATTTT. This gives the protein CASSSGGGAGTDTQYF.